This entry lists 14 T cell receptor beta chains sequenced from one sample in a study of immune evolution from preneoplasia to lung adenocarcinoma. Clones were read by immunoSEQ multiplex PCR, and TCRdb kept only the in-frame ones, dropping some. The table has 9,500 to 15,000 clones, around 85% seen once. The sequencing input was FFPE tissue from an adenomatous hyperplasia lung lesion. The sample's subset: atypical adenomatous hyperplasia (AAH), lung preneoplasia. The receptors shown here come from a person between 50 and 69 years old with lung adenocarcinoma.

The J gene is TRBJ2-7, the V gene TRBV6-5; TRBD2 is a possible D gene (5 bases). V dropped 6 bases and J dropped 7 bases, with 13 bases sitting between them. There are 12 residues in the CDR3. Germline CDR1 MNHEY, CDR2 SVGAGI. The CDR3 loop is CASRPIGGEQYF. Here the CDR3 DNA reads TGTGCCAGCAGACCAATCGGCGGGGAGCAGTACTTC.

The chain uses TRBV30 and TRBJ2-7; D uncertain. This CDR3 is built from 13 residues. Per germline, CDR1 GTSNPN and CDR2 SVGIG (reference sequence). Trimming took 4 bases from V and 0 from J, leaving 10 bases between them. The CDR3 DNA reads TGTGCCTGGATGAGGCCCAGCTCCTACGAGCAGTACTTC. Protein product: CAWMRPSSYEQYF.

The V gene is TRBV30, the J gene TRBJ1-1; D call uncertain. V lost 8 bases and J lost 0, with 13 bases in between. The CDR3 is 13 residues long. CDR1 is GTSNPN, CDR2 SVGIG, per germline (reference sequence). The CDR3 sequence is CAGLRRVNTEAFF. CDR3 DNA sequence: TGTGCCGGCCTCAGGAGGGTGAACACTGAAGCTTTCTTT. The variable domain in full, completed from reference TRBV30 and TRBJ1-1, reads SQTIHQWPATLVQPVGSPLSLECTVEGTSNPNLYWYRQAAGRGLQLLFYSVGIGQISSEVPQNLSASRPQDRQFILSSKKLLLSDSGFYLCAGLRRVNTEAFFGQGTRLTVV.

This chain joins TRBV9 and TRBJ2-2; 14 bases map to TRBD2. V lost 0 bases to trimming and J lost 6 bases; unmatched junction nucleotides: 7. Germline CDR1 reads SGDLS; CDR2 reads YYNGEE. There are 18 residues in the CDR3. The DNA of the CDR3 is TGTGCCAGCAGCGTAGGGACAGGGGGACTAGCGGGAGCCGGGGAGCTGTTTTTT. This encodes CASSVGTGGLAGAGELFF.

The chain links TRBV7-9 to TRBJ2-7, with 10 bases that match TRBD1. J gave up 2 bases and V 2 bases, and 6 bases lay outside the gene matches. The CDR3 is 16 residues long. Germline CDR1 SEHNR, CDR2 FQNEAQ (reference sequence). This chain's CDR3 is CASSLLPGQGTYEQYF. CDR3 DNA: TGTGCCAGCAGCTTACTACCGGGACAGGGGACCTACGAGCAGTACTTC.

This chain connects TRBV6-6 to TRBJ1-1, with D unresolved. Trimming removed 5 bases from V and 5 bases from J, with 9 bases in between. The CDR3 totals 12 residues. Germline values: CDR1 MNHNY, CDR2 SVGAGI (reference sequence). The DNA for the CDR3 is TGTGCCAGCAGTCCGACTGGTACTGAAGCTTTCTTT. Residues: CASSPTGTEAFF.

This CDR3 is CASSQTDQNTEAFF. CDR3 in DNA: TGTGCCAGCAGCCAAACGGACCAGAACACTGAAGCTTTCTTT. V and J are TRBV7-2 and TRBJ1-1, with D hard to call. This CDR3 comprises 14 residues. Deletions cut 5 bases from V and 1 base from J, with 11 bases between. CDR1 is SGHTA and CDR2 is FQGNSA in the germline V gene.

The chain uses TRBV6-1 and TRBJ2-7; D uncertain. The CDR3 runs to 15 residues. The germline V and J ends were trimmed by 2 bases and 0 bases, with 11 bases remaining between them. In germline, CDR1 is MNHNS, CDR2 SASEGT. CDR3 loop: CASSESAVSSYEQYF. The CDR3 DNA follows: TGTGCCAGCAGTGAATCGGCGGTAAGCTCCTACGAGCAGTACTTC.

The CDR3 DNA is TGCGCCAGCAGCCTTATCCTCGGACTAGCGGGTAGTTACAATGAGCAGTTCTTC. Translating it yields CASSLILGLAGSYNEQFF. This chain links TRBV4-1 with TRBJ2-1; the match to TRBD2 covers 11 bases. V was clipped by 4 bases and J by 4 bases; unmatched bases: 12. The germline V gene has CDR1 MGHRA and CDR2 YSYEKL. The CDR3 totals 18 residues.

Only a few counts were recorded for this clone. J is TRBJ1-4 and V is TRBV6-5; D may be TRBD1 (5 bases). Germline-derived CDR1 and CDR2 are MNHEY and SVGAGI. This CDR3 spans 14 amino acids. The germline V and J ends were trimmed by 2 bases and 6 bases, with 10 bases remaining between them. CDR3 nucleotides: TGTGCCAGCAGTTACCGGGGCGCGGATGAAAAACTGTTTTTT. This encodes CASSYRGADEKLFF.

This CDR3 is CASSSSSGSVGAKNIQYF. CDR3 bases: TGTGCCAGCAGCTCATCTAGCGGGAGCGTGGGAGCCAAAAACATTCAGTACTTC. The chain has TRBV11-2 and TRBJ2-4; 10 bases are a match to TRBD2. The J segment lost 0 bases and the V segment lost 4 bases, leaving 9 bases of the junction unmatched. CDR3 length: 18 amino acids. Germline V lookup: CDR1 SGHAT, CDR2 FQNNGV. The variable domain in full, with the rest retrieved from reference TRBV11-2 and TRBJ2-4, is EAGVAQSPRYKIIEKRQSVAFWCNPISGHATLYWYQQILGQGPKLLIQFQNNGVVDDSQLPKDRFSAERLKGVDSTLKIQPAKLEDSAVYLCASSSSSGSVGAKNIQYFGAGTRLSVL.

The chain links TRBV10-3 to TRBJ2-3; D ambiguous. Germline CDR1 and CDR2: ENHRY and SYGVKD. V lost 8 bases and J lost 2, with 8 bases in between. The CDR3 has 12 residues. The DNA of the CDR3 is TGTGCCATCGCAGGCTCCACAGATACGCAGTATTTT. As protein: CAIAGSTDTQYF.

The chain employs TRBV30 and TRBJ1-1; D gene uncertain. V was pared by 4 bases and J by 3 bases, with 21 bases between. This CDR3 spans 16 amino acids. Germline V CDR1 and CDR2: GTSNPN, SVGIG (reference sequence). The CDR3 is CAWTQPGAQRDTEAFF. DNA for the CDR3: TGTGCCTGGACTCAACCGGGTGCTCAAAGGGACACTGAAGCTTTCTTT.

The gene calls are TRBV5-1 and TRBJ2-5; D unresolved. V was pared by 2 bases and J by 2 bases, with 4 bases between. Germline loops: CDR1 SGHRS, CDR2 YFSETQ. This CDR3 has 12 residues. In DNA, the CDR3 is TGCGCCAGCAGCTTCGAACAAGAGACCCAGTACTTC. Residues: CASSFEQETQYF.